The rows below give T cell receptor beta chains drawn from one sample of a study of CD8 T cells in Susac syndrome. Using its own MiXCR run on the immunoSEQ multiplex PCR reads, TCRdb lists one record per CDR3 protein. In the table there are 51,000 or so distinct CDR3 sequences, 93% of which are singletons. The source material was CD8+ T cells from PBMCs. The receptors shown here come from a human donor in good health. Both conserved end residues are part of each CDR3. Fields, in order: V gene, D gene, J gene, clone size, CDR3 protein, CDR3 DNA. D genes are given only for firm matches. Expanded clones get a size class; other rows say once, few or many, or leave the size out.

v_call: TRBV29-1; d_call: .; j_call: TRBJ2-7; clone_size: .; cdr3_aa: CSVLKSSYEQYF; cdr3_nt: TGCAGCGTTCTAAAGAGCTCCTACGAGCAGTACTTC
v_call: TRBV28; d_call: .; j_call: TRBJ2-1; clone_size: .; cdr3_aa: CASRQRGNEQFF; cdr3_nt: TGTGCCAGCAGGCAACGGGGCAATGAGCAGTTCTTC
v_call: TRBV7-2; d_call: .; j_call: TRBJ2-7; clone_size: .; cdr3_aa: CASANDLRGEQYF; cdr3_nt: TGTGCCAGCGCTAACGACTTGCGGGGCGAGCAGTACTTC
v_call: TRBV28; d_call: .; j_call: TRBJ2-7; clone_size: .; cdr3_aa: CASSSRTEWAYEQYF; cdr3_nt: TGTGCCAGCAGTTCCCGGACGGAGTGGGCCTACGAGCAGTACTTC
v_call: TRBV7-4; d_call: .; j_call: TRBJ2-7; clone_size: .; cdr3_aa: CASPAGTSYEQYF; cdr3_nt: TGTGCCAGCCCCGCCGGGACTTCCTACGAGCAGTACTTC
v_call: TRBV7-9; d_call: .; j_call: TRBJ2-7; clone_size: .; cdr3_aa: CASAASYEQYF; cdr3_nt: TGTGCCAGCGCGGCCTCCTACGAGCAGTACTTC
v_call: TRBV19; d_call: .; j_call: TRBJ2-7; clone_size: .; cdr3_aa: CASSWGHPYEQYF; cdr3_nt: TGTGCCAGTAGTTGGGGACATCCCTACGAGCAGTACTTC
v_call: TRBV11-2; d_call: .; j_call: TRBJ2-2; clone_size: .; cdr3_aa: CASSLEATYTGELFF; cdr3_nt: TGTGCCAGCAGCTTAGAGGCGACTTACACCGGGGAGCTGTTTTTT
v_call: TRBV2; d_call: TRBD2; j_call: TRBJ2-7; clone_size: few; cdr3_aa: CASSGETAQPRTSGRAGEQYF; cdr3_nt: TGTGCCAGCAGTGGAGAGACAGCACAACCGAGGACTAGCGGGAGGGCCGGGGAGCAGTACTTC
v_call: TRBV19; d_call: .; j_call: TRBJ1-1; clone_size: .; cdr3_aa: CASSMKGMNTEAFF; cdr3_nt: TGTGCCAGTAGTATGAAGGGGATGAACACTGAAGCTTTCTTT